One sample yielded the 17 T cell receptor beta chains listed below, sequenced in a study of CD8 T cells in Susac syndrome. An input of about 0.5 to 1 ug of RNA was subjected to reverse transcription using random hexamers. From the immunoSEQ multiplex PCR reads, TCRdb called clonotypes with MiXCR, one entry per CDR3 protein. The sample lists roughly 150,000 distinct CDR3 sequences; around 95% were seen once. The sequenced material came from CD4+ T cells from PBMCs. The receptors derive from a human donor with Susac syndrome.

V gene TRBV29-1 combines with J gene TRBJ1-4, with D hard to call. CDR1 and CDR2 from the germline V gene are SQVTM and ANQGSEA. The CDR3 runs 15 residues. V was cut by 7 bases and J by 3 bases, with 18 bases left in between. The CDR3 loop reads CSGTQWAGSNEKLFF. CDR3 bases: TGCAGCGGTACCCAATGGGCAGGATCTAATGAAAAACTGTTTTTT.

The chain couples TRBV7-2 to TRBJ1-1; 7 bases are shared with TRBD1. The CDR3 spans 13 residues. Germline lookup yields CDR1 SGHTA and CDR2 FQGNSA. The V gene end was trimmed by 4 bases and the J gene end by 7 bases; junction bases not matched to a gene: 6. The CDR3 region is CASSSRDRYEAFF. As DNA, the CDR3 is TGTGCCAGCAGCTCCCGGGACAGATATGAAGCTTTCTTT.

This clonotype was detected only once. The chain has TRBV29-1 and TRBJ2-5; unclear D gene. CDR1 is SQVTM and CDR2 is ANQGSEA in the germline V gene. Trimming pared 1 base from V and 1 base from J, leaving 7 bases between. This CDR3 has 13 residues. The CDR3 sequence: CSVEAAAQETQYF. The CDR3 DNA follows: TGCAGCGTTGAAGCCGCAGCCCAAGAGACCCAGTACTTC.

This chain joins TRBV2 and TRBJ1-2, with 7 bases aligning to TRBD1. Germline V gives CDR1 SNHLY, CDR2 FYNNEI. J gave up 3 bases and V 3 bases, and 1 base lay outside the gene matches. The CDR3 spans 13 residues. The CDR3 is CASSDRGDYGYTF. The CDR3 DNA reads as TGTGCCAGCAGTGACAGGGGGGACTATGGCTACACCTTC.

V and J are TRBV6-2 or TRBV6-3 and TRBJ2-3; TRBD1 is a possible D gene (5 bases). The CDR3 length is 14 residues. Trimming left V 2 bases short and J 4 bases short, with 10 bases between. CDR1 is MNHEY and CDR2 is SVGEGT in the germline V gene. The CDR3 here is CASSYGGAADTQYF. CDR3 DNA: TGTGCCAGCAGTTACGGTGGGGCTGCAGATACGCAGTATTTT.

The chain is built from TRBV5-5 and TRBJ1-6, with TRBD1 matching 7 bases. Looked up from germline, CDR1 is SGHKS and CDR2 is YYEKEE (reference sequence). The CDR3 length is 16 residues. With 2 bases clipped from V and 6 bases from J, the junction kept 8 bases outside the gene matches. The CDR3 nucleotides are TGTGCCAGCAGCTTCGGTCCCCGACAGGGTAATTCACCCCTCCACTTT. As protein: CASSFGPRQGNSPLHF.

This sequence joins TRBV18 and TRBJ1-1; D is unclear. CDR1 and CDR2 from the germline V gene are KGHSH and LQKENI. Trimming shortened V by 8 bases and J by 7 bases, and 17 bases separated the two germline ends. The CDR3 runs to 13 residues. In nucleotides, the CDR3 is TGTGCCAGCCGCACCGGTCAGGAACTTGAAGCTTTCTTT. Protein product: CASRTGQELEAFF.

This chain uses TRBV14 with TRBJ2-2; D ambiguous. CDR1 and CDR2 (germline): SGHDN, FVKESK. The V end was cut by 3 bases, the J end by 6 bases, with 8 bases between. The CDR3 is 13 amino acids. The CDR3 DNA follows: TGTGCCAGCAGCCAGATAAGGGCCGGGGAGCTGTTTTTT. Protein sequence: CASSQIRAGELFF. Full variable domain (remainder filled in from reference TRBV14 and TRBJ2-2): EAGVTQFPSHSVIEKGQTVTLRCDPISGHDNLYWYRRVMGKEIKFLLHFVKESKQDESGMPNNRFLAERTGGTYSTLKVQPAELEDSGVYFCASSQIRAGELFFGEGSRLTVL.

The chain carries TRBV29-1 and TRBJ2-7, with a weak D call TRBD2 (6 bases). The germline V gene has CDR1 SQVTM and CDR2 ANQGSEA. The CDR3 consists of 14 residues. The germline V and J ends were trimmed by 3 bases and 0 bases, with 12 bases remaining between them. The CDR3 region has the DNA TGCAGCGTTGATATCGGGACTCCCTCCTACGAGCAGTACTTC. Translating it yields CSVDIGTPSYEQYF.

V and J are TRBV7-3 and TRBJ2-2; possible D gene TRBD1, 5 bases. Germline V lookup: CDR1 SGHTA, CDR2 FQGTGA. V lost 5 bases, J lost 5 bases, and 9 bases lay in between. The CDR3 spans 13 residues. The DNA for the CDR3 is TGTGCCAGCAGCACGACAGATACCGGGGAGCTGTTTTTT. Translation gives CASSTTDTGELFF.

The chain is built from TRBV27 and TRBJ2-3; the D is unclear. This CDR3 region has 12 residues. The ends were cut back, 3 bases at V and 14 bases at J, with 15 bases in the middle. Germline loops: CDR1 MNHEY, CDR2 SMNVEV (reference sequence). CDR3: CASSFGKGPPYF. The CDR3 DNA follows: TGTGCCAGCAGTTTTGGAAAGGGCCCCCCGTATTTT.

J is TRBJ2-7 and V is TRBV15, with D hard to call. Trimming took 0 bases from V and 6 from J, leaving 12 bases between them. From germline, CDR1 is LNHNV and CDR2 YYDKDF (reference sequence). CDR3 length: 14 amino acids. CDR3 amino acids: CATSREFGVLEQYF. The DNA for the CDR3 is TGTGCCACCAGCAGAGAGTTTGGTGTGCTCGAGCAGTACTTC. Based on the CDR3 plus reference TRBV15 and TRBJ2-7, the full variable domain is DAMVIQNPRYQVTQFGKPVTLSCSQTLNHNVMYWYQQKSSQAPKLLFHYYDKDFNNEADTPDNFQSRRPNTSFCFLDIRSPGLGDTAMYLCATSREFGVLEQYFGPGTRLTVT.

The chain links TRBV12-3 or TRBV12-4 to TRBJ1-2; TRBD1 matches 7 bases. The CDR3 length is 14 residues. V lost 6 bases and J lost 4; bases outside the gene matches: 8. The CDR3 loop reads CASSYRGRGYGYTF. The CDR3, as DNA: TGTGCCAGCAGCTACAGGGGCCGGGGCTATGGCTACACCTTC.

This chain links TRBV20-1 with TRBJ1-2, with 9 bases matching TRBD1. After removal of 0 bases from V and 8 bases from J, the junction contained 4 bases not matched to a gene. CDR1 and CDR2 from the germline V gene are DFQATT and SNEGSKA (reference sequence). The CDR3 spans 13 residues. CDR3 region: CSARDEGQGGYTF. The DNA of the CDR3 is TGCAGTGCTAGAGATGAGGGACAGGGCGGCTACACCTTC.

V and J are TRBV4-1 and TRBJ2-5; D gene unclear. The CDR3 runs to 13 residues. CDR1 and CDR2 (germline): MGHRA, YSYEKL. V was clipped by 1 base and J by 5 bases, with 8 bases between them. The CDR3 nucleotides are TGCGCCAGCAGCCAAGTCTTGGGCGAGACCCAGTACTTC. It encodes CASSQVLGETQYF.

This chain joins TRBV20-1 and TRBJ2-3; 8 bases are shared with TRBD2. Germline CDR1 and CDR2: DFQATT and SNEGSKA (reference sequence). The V gene end was trimmed by 7 bases and the J gene end by 7 bases; junction bases not matched to a gene: 10. The CDR3 sequence is 13 residues long. The CDR3 DNA reads TGCAGTGTCCGCGACGGGGGGGCCCATACGCAGTATTTT. As protein: CSVRDGGAHTQYF.

This rearrangement joins TRBV2 to TRBJ2-1; 9 nucleotides agree with TRBD2. V was clipped by 8 bases and J by 5 bases; unmatched bases: 4. This CDR3 contains 13 residues. CDR1 and CDR2 (germline): SNHLY, FYNNEI. CDR3 nucleotides: TGTGCCAGCCAGCTAGCGGGGAACAATGAGCAGTTCTTC. The encoded protein is CASQLAGNNEQFF.